This T cell receptor (beta chain) was observed in a study of T cells after yellow fever vaccination. The study, taken as a whole, reports: Boosting was followed by the reappearance of most primary-vaccination clones (around 96% CD4, about 88% CD8). Among all clonotypes, a small share was observed in both CD4 and CD8 compartments. Any FACS-sorted repertoire could hold abundant clonotypes that contaminate it from the bulk population.

TCRdb independently ran MiXCR on the 5' RACE reads; one entry per CDR3 protein. This repertoire shows 300,000 or so distinct CDR3 sequences, roughly 13% found once; its top ten account for 0.4% to 0.55%. Points on this clonotype: Its antigen remains unidentified.

This CDR3 region has 19 residues. V shed 0 bases, J shed 0 bases, and the junction held 13 bases outside the gene matches. Germline lookup yields CDR1 GTSNPN and CDR2 SVGIG (reference sequence). The starting material was CD4+ T cells sorted from PBMCs, obtained 45 days after the yellow fever booster vaccination. This sequence joins TRBV30 and TRBJ2-3, with TRBD2 identical over 9 bases. This clonotype originated in a man in his thirties or forties who received the YFV17D yellow fever vaccine. The CDR3 sequence is CAWSVGARSSGTSTDTQYF. The CDR3 nucleotides read TGTGCCTGGAGTGTAGGGGCCCGATCTAGCGGGACTAGCACAGATACGCAGTATTTT.